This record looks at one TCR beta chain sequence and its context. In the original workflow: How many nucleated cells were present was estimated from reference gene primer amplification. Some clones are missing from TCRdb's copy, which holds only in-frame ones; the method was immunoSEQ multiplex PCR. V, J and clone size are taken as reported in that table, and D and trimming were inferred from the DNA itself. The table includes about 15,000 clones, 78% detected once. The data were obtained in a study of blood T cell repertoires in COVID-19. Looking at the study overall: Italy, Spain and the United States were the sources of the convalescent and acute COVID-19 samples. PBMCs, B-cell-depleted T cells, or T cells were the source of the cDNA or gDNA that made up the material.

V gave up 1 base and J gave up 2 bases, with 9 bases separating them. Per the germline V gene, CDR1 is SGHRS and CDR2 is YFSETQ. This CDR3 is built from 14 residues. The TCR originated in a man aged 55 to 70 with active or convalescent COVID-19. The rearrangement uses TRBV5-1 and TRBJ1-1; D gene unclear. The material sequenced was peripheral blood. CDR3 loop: CASSLQNSNTEAFF. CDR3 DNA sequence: TGCGCCAGCAGCTTGCAGAATTCTAACACTGAAGCTTTCTTT.